This T cell receptor beta chain came from a study of T cells in Graves' hyperthyroidism and ophthalmopathy. This clonotype was counted a few times. The investigators amplified TCR beta CDR3 regions from RNA transcripts. HTBI primers drove first-round RT-PCR of the TCR CDR3. TCRdb redid the calling of the multiplex PCR reads with MiXCR, one entry per CDR3 protein. The table includes 700,000 to 950,000 distinct CDR3 sequences, 35% detected once. The CDR3 runs to 15 residues. V was cut by 6 bases and J by 3 bases, with 15 bases left in between. The germline gives CDR1 SGHDN, CDR2 FVKESK. The origin of this receptor is a woman in her thirties or forties with Graves' hyperthyroidism. The gene calls are TRBV14 and TRBJ1-3; weak D call: TRBD1 (5 bases). Material: blood. CDR3 region: CASSLNQGSGNTIYF. Written as DNA, the CDR3 is TGTGCCAGCAGTCTTAATCAGGGCAGTGGAAACACCATATATTTT.